These T cell receptor beta chains were read from a single sample in a study of regulatory T cells in long-lasting Graves disease. Via MiXCR, TCRdb re-called the multiplex PCR reads, giving one row per CDR3 protein. The sample has some 410,000 distinct CDR3 sequences, about 15% seen once. These data were also filed under a second study, of T cells in Graves' hyperthyroidism and ophthalmopathy.

The source material was peripheral blood mononuclear cells (PBMCs), sampled at new diagnosis, from a patient treated with antithyroid drugs. The receptors originated from a woman in her twenties or thirties with Graves disease. Each CDR3 is given with its conserved first and last residue. The D gene is left open where the match is weak. Not every row has a clone size; where given, it reads once, few, many or a size class.

D gene	clone size	V gene	J gene	CDR3 DNA	CDR3 protein
NA	few	TRBV27	TRBJ1-2	TGTGCCAGCAGCGGACAGTATGGCTACACCTTC	CASSGQYGYTF
NA	many	TRBV29-1	TRBJ2-1	TGCAGCGTTGAAGCCTCGGTTCATGAGCAGTTCTTC	CSVEASVHEQFF
NA	few	TRBV4-3	TRBJ2-1	TGCGCCAGCAGCCCTATCTCATACAGGGATGAGCAGTTCTTC	CASSPISYRDEQFF
NA	many	TRBV6-9	TRBJ1-2	TGTGCCAGCAGTTACTTAGGGGTTTTAAGCTATGGCTACACCTTC	CASSYLGVLSYGYTF
TRBD2	once	TRBV19	TRBJ2-1	TGTGCCACCTGTCCCGAGGGAGGGTTCTACAATGAGCAGTTCTTC	CATCPEGGFYNEQFF
NA	NA	TRBV9	TRBJ1-2	TGTGCCAGCAGCGTATCTCGCGCCGCCGGGCAAAACTATGGCTACACCTTC	CASSVSRAAGQNYGYTF
TRBD2	many	TRBV30	TRBJ2-2	TGTGCCTGGAGTGTACTAGCGGGACACGGGGAGCTGTTTTTT	CAWSVLAGHGELFF
NA	NA	TRBV7-2	TRBJ2-5	TGTGCCAGCAGCCCACAGAGAGAGACCCAGTACTTC	CASSPQRETQYF
NA	many	TRBV12-3/TRBV12-4	TRBJ2-2	TGTGCCAGCAGTTTATGGGGGCTAGCTCCCGGGGAGCTGTTTTTT	CASSLWGLAPGELFF
NA	NA	TRBV5-5	TRBJ1-1	TGTGCCAGCAGCTTGACCCAGTCAGGCTTGAACACTGAAGCTTTCTTT	CASSLTQSGLNTEAFF
NA	few	TRBV27	TRBJ1-2	TGTGCCAGCAGTTTAAACACGAACTATGGCTACACCTTC	CASSLNTNYGYTF
TRBD2	many	TRBV6-1	TRBJ2-2	TGTGCCAGCAGTACGGGACTAGCGGGACAAAACACCGGGGAGCTGTTTTTT	CASSTGLAGQNTGELFF
TRBD1	many	TRBV18	TRBJ2-7	TGTGCCAGCTCACCCAGGGGGCTTGACGAGCAGTACTTC	CASSPRGLDEQYF
NA	NA	TRBV11-2	TRBJ2-5	TGTGCCAGCAGCTTAGTGGGGTTAGAGACCCAGTACTTC	CASSLVGLETQYF
TRBD2	NA	TRBV12-3/TRBV12-4	TRBJ2-3	TGTGCCAGCAGTTCCGTGACTAGCGGGAGAGCAGATACGCAGTATTTT	CASSSVTSGRADTQYF
NA	many	TRBV7-9	TRBJ2-5	TGTGCCAGCAGCTTAAGATGGGAGACGGGGACCCAGTACTTC	CASSLRWETGTQYF
TRBD1	many	TRBV5-1	TRBJ2-7	TGCGCCAGCAGCTTGAGGGGACAGGGGAACTCCTACGAGCAGTACTTC	CASSLRGQGNSYEQYF
NA	many	TRBV12-3/TRBV12-4	TRBJ1-4	TGTGCCAGCAGCCATAATGAAAAACTGTTTTTT	CASSHNEKLFF
NA	few	TRBV7-2	TRBJ1-5	TGTGCCAGCAACTTCCCAGGAACGGGGCCCCAGCATTTT	CASNFPGTGPQHF
NA	many	TRBV2	TRBJ2-1	TGTGCCAGCGGGGGGCGGGCGGGAACTAACTACAATGAGCAGTTCTTC	CASGGRAGTNYNEQFF
NA	NA	TRBV6-1	TRBJ1-5	TGTGCCAGCAGTAATCAGGGGAATCAGCCCCAGCATTTT	CASSNQGNQPQHF
NA	many	TRBV28	TRBJ2-7	TGTGCCAGCAGGGAGCGGTCCTACGAGCAGTACTTC	CASRERSYEQYF
TRBD1	many	TRBV6-2/TRBV6-3	TRBJ2-7	TGTGCCAGCAGTGGGACAGGATGGTACTCCTACGAGCAGTACTTC	CASSGTGWYSYEQYF
TRBD2	NA	TRBV11-2	TRBJ2-1	TGTGCCAGCAGCCCCCGGACTAGCGGGAGAAATGATGAGCAGTTCTTC	CASSPRTSGRNDEQFF
TRBD1	NA	TRBV28	TRBJ2-5	TGTGCCAGCAGTACTCCCCGACAGGGTCTTGACGAGACCCAGTACTTC	CASSTPRQGLDETQYF